This T cell receptor beta chain was recovered during a study of blood T cell repertoires in COVID-19. This table comes from immunoSEQ multiplex PCR, and its TCRdb copy is limited to in-frame clones, with some not included. The sample yields more than 300,000 clones, 92% seen once. This study enrolled people aged roughly 18 to 90 from about two dozen US geographic areas. Categorization into cohorts depended on clinical history that participants reported. V was cut by 2 bases and J by 6 bases, with 13 bases left in between. This CDR3 contains 14 residues. Per the germline V gene, CDR1 is SGHTA and CDR2 is FQGNSA. This clone was observed a single time.

This chain links TRBV7-2 with TRBJ1-1; D unclear. Sequences were obtained from PBMCs or T cells enriched from blood (not recorded which). This clonotype was sampled from a woman between 25 and 40 years old who had recovered from COVID-19. CDR3 residues: CASSLFGLSPEAFF. The CDR3 coding sequence is TGTGCCAGCAGCTTATTCGGCCTTAGCCCTGAAGCTTTCTTT.